This T cell receptor (beta chain) was captured in a study of cytomegalovirus exposure and HLA in healthy donors. 13 Jbeta primers and 60 Vbeta primers were used for the PCR. This table comes from immunoSEQ multiplex PCR, and its TCRdb copy is limited to in-frame clones, with some not included. The profile shows under 120,000 clones, about 74% of them singletons. The CDR3 consists of 13 residues. Germline CDR1 reads SEHNR; CDR2 reads FQNEAQ (reference sequence). The germline V and J ends were trimmed by 5 bases and 5 bases, with 9 bases remaining between them. This clone was counted a single time. This rearrangement joins TRBV7-9 to TRBJ2-2; tentative D call: TRBD2 (5 bases). Sequenced sample: PBMCs. This receptor was obtained from a female donor in good health and CMV-seropositive. The CDR3 nucleotides are TGTGCCAGCAGCACCACGGGGACCGGGGAGCTGTTTTTT. This sequence encodes CASSTTGTGELFF. Using reference TRBV7-9 and TRBJ2-2 for the parts outside the CDR3, the full variable domain is DTGVSQNPRHKITKRGQNVTFRCDPISEHNRLYWYRQTLGQGPEFLTYFQNEAQLEKSRLLSDRFSAERPKGSFSTLEIQRTEQGDSAMYLCASSTTGTGELFFGEGSRLTVL.